This T cell receptor beta chain came from a study of cytomegalovirus exposure and HLA in healthy donors. Regarding the study as a whole: Segments of the TCR beta V type were, in most cases, productive about 87% or about 30% of the time in an earlier analysis. A later look showed TCR association rates differing by HLA locus, highest for DRB1 and lowest for HLA-C. Investigators reported 150 to 200 TCR beta chains as tied to cytomegalovirus.

Vbeta (60) and Jbeta (13) primers were used in the PCR. TCRdb's copy holds only in-frame clones and misses some; the assay was immunoSEQ multiplex PCR. The data show 95,000 to 100,000 clones, with about 74% seen just once and 1.8% held by the top ten. On this clone itself: Its target is not known.

The V gene end was trimmed by 3 bases and the J gene end by 0 bases; junction bases not matched to a gene: 3. There are 15 residues in the CDR3. Germline CDR1 and CDR2: SGHTA and FQGTGA. Those who donated were healthy bone marrow donors. The sequencing sample was made of PBMCs. The TCR was taken from a male donor in good health and CMV-seronegative. This chain links TRBV7-3 with TRBJ2-3; 7 positions match TRBD2. In DNA form, the CDR3 reads TGTGCCAGCAGCTTTACTAGCGATAGCACAGATACGCAGTATTTT. Its translation is CASSFTSDSTDTQYF.